This record looks at one T cell receptor beta chain sequence and its context. Data came from immunoSEQ multiplex PCR; TCRdb stores just in-frame clones and leaves some out. Of around 120,000 clones listed, 85% to 90% are singletons. This sample is drawn from a study of blood T cell repertoires in COVID-19. V trimming: 4 bases; J trimming: 1 base; junction bases outside the gene matches: 11. The CDR3 covers 17 residues. In germline, CDR1 is SGHKS, CDR2 YYEKEE (reference sequence). The V call is TRBV5-5, the J call TRBJ1-5; 7 positions match TRBD1. What was sequenced was peripheral blood. This TCR came from a man aged 80 or over with acute or convalescent COVID-19. CDR3 loop: CASSAFKGAASNQPQHF. In DNA form, the CDR3 reads TGTGCCAGCAGCGCATTCAAGGGGGCGGCGAGCAATCAGCCCCAGCATTTT.